These T cell receptor beta chains were read from a single sample in a study of molecular identifiers for immune sequencing clone quantification. A single record per CDR3 protein comes from TCRdb applying MiXCR to the PCR reads. The sample carries some 320,000 distinct CDR3 sequences, about a fifth recorded once. The sequencing input was naive CD8+ T cells from blood, with Jurkat cell RNA spiked in. The source of these receptors is a human donor in good health. Some libraries in this study had Jurkat cell RNA spiked in. Each CDR3 is given with its conserved first and last residue. A D gene is named only where the DNA matches it firmly. Rows may omit the clone size; those that give it use once, few, many or a size class.

d_call j_call clone_size v_call cdr3_aa cdr3_nt
. TRBJ2-2 few TRBV27 CASMGGANTGELFF TGTGCCAGCATGGGCGGAGCGAACACCGGGGAGCTGTTTTTT
TRBD1 TRBJ1-4 few TRBV27 CASSRRQGEDEKLFF TGTGCCAGCAGTAGAAGACAGGGTGAAGATGAAAAACTGTTTTTT
. TRBJ2-5 many TRBV9 CASSVGGQTQETQYF TGTGCCAGCAGCGTAGGAGGGCAGACCCAAGAGACCCAGTACTTC
. TRBJ2-3 many TRBV7-9 CASSRGDTQYF TGTGCCAGCAGTCGAGGAGATACGCAGTATTTT
. TRBJ1-2 many TRBV27 CASSLGGIDYGYTF TGTGCCAGCAGTTTAGGGGGTATCGACTATGGCTACACCTTC
. TRBJ2-5 many TRBV18 CASSPRQPETQYF TGTGCCAGCTCACCACGACAGCCAGAGACCCAGTACTTC
TRBD1 TRBJ2-4 many TRBV15 CATSRDRGNIQYF TGTGCCACCAGCAGGGACAGGGGAAACATTCAGTACTTC
TRBD2 TRBJ2-7 many TRBV30 CAWGLAGENEQYF TGTGCCTGGGGACTAGCGGGAGAAAACGAGCAGTACTTC
. TRBJ1-1 many TRBV7-9 CASSPPPGERLEAFF TGTGCCAGCAGCCCCCCGCCGGGCGAGAGACTTGAAGCTTTCTTT
. TRBJ2-7 . TRBV5-1 CASSPEGLWAYEQHF TGCGCCAGCAGCCCGGAGGGGCTTTGGGCCTACGAGCAGCACTTC
. TRBJ2-2 . TRBV7-9 CASSPTPGYANTGELFF TGTGCCAGCAGCCCGACCCCTGGATACGCGAACACCGGGGAGCTGTTTTTT
TRBD1 TRBJ2-3 many TRBV7-9 CASSFLQGVADTQYF TGTGCCAGCAGCTTTTTACAGGGGGTCGCAGATACGCAGTATTTT
. TRBJ2-4 many TRBV13 CASSLMVKNIQYF TGTGCCAGCAGCTTGATGGTCAAAAACATTCAGTACTTC
. TRBJ2-2 few TRBV3-1 CASSQFLRGAAGELFF TGTGCCAGCAGCCAATTTCTACGGGGGGCAGCCGGGGAGCTGTTTTTT
TRBD2 TRBJ2-5 many TRBV20-1 CSAREPSGGAWETQYF TGCAGTGCTAGAGAGCCTAGCGGGGGGGCCTGGGAGACCCAGTACTTC
. TRBJ1-2 . TRBV4-3 CASSQDLQGGYHGYTF TGCGCCAGCAGCCAAGACTTACAGGGAGGGTACCATGGCTACACCTTC